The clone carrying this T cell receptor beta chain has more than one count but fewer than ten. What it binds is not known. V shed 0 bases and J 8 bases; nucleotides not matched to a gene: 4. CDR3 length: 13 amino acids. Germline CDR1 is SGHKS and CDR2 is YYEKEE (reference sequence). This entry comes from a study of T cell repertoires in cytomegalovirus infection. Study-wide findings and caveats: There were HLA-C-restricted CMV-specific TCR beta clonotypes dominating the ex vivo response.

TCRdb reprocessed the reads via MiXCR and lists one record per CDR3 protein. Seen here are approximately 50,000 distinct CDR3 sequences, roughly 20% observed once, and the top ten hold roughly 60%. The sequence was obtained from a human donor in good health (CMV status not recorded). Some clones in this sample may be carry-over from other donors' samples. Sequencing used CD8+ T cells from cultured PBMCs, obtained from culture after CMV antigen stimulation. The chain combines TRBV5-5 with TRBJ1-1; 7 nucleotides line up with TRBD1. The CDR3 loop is CASSLGVGQEAFF. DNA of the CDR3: TGTGCCAGCAGCTTGGGTGTGGGACAGGAAGCTTTCTTT. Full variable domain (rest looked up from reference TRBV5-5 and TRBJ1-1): DAGVTQSPTHLIKTRGQQVTLRCSPISGHKSVSWYQQVLGQGPQFIFQYYEKEERGRGNFPDRFSARQFPNYSSELNVNALLLGDSALYLCASSLGVGQEAFFGQGTRLTVV.